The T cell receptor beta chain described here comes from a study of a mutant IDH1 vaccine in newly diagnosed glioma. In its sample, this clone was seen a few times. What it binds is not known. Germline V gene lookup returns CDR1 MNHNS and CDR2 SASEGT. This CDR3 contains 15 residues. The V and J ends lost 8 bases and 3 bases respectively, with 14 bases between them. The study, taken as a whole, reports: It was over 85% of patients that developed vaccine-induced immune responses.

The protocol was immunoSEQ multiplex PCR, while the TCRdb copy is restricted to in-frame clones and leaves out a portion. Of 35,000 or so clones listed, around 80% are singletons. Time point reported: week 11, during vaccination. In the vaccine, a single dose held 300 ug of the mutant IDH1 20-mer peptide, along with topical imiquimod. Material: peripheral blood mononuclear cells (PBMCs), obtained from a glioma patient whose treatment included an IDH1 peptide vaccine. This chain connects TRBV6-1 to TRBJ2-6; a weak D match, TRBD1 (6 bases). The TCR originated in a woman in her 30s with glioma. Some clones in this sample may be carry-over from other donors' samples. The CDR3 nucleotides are TGTGCCAGCGGGATTCAGGGGTATGGGGCCAACGTCCTGACTTTC. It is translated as CASGIQGYGANVLTF.